The rows below give T cell receptor beta chains drawn from one sample of a study of blood T cells in healthy people across ages. TCRdb re-analysed the 5' RACE reads in MiXCR, keeping a single row per CDR3 protein. Of approximately 1.5 million distinct CDR3 sequences in the sample, about 35% are singletons; the top ten hold approximately 10%. Material for sequencing was blood. These receptors came from a woman aged 30 to 39 in good health. Each CDR3 is given with its conserved first and last residue. D genes are given only for firm matches. Not all rows give a size; the values are once, few, many and, for expanded clones, a class.

V	size	J	length	D	CDR3	DNA
TRBV5-1	.	TRBJ1-1	14	.	CASSSRQDNTEAFF	TGCGCCAGCAGCAGCCGACAGGATAACACTGAAGCTTTCTTT
TRBV6-6	few	TRBJ2-3	17	TRBD1	CASSMGLQGAPTDTQYF	TGTGCCAGCAGTATGGGCCTCCAGGGGGCGCCGACAGATACGCAGTATTTT
TRBV28	few	TRBJ1-5	15	TRBD1	CASIHDRGPNQPQHF	TGTGCCAGCATTCACGACAGGGGTCCCAATCAGCCCCAGCATTTT
TRBV2	few	TRBJ2-3	14	TRBD1	CASTQQGTTDTQYF	TGTGCCAGCACCCAACAGGGGACCACAGATACGCAGTATTTT
TRBV12-3/TRBV12-4	.	TRBJ1-6	14	.	CASSPSGATSPLHF	TGTGCCAGCAGTCCATCCGGGGCGACTTCACCCCTCCACTTT
TRBV25-1	many	TRBJ2-3	17	.	CASSESQVDPSTDTQYF	TGTGCCAGCAGTGAATCCCAGGTAGACCCTAGCACAGATACGCAGTATTTT
TRBV20-1	few	TRBJ1-4	15	.	CSARGYRVFNEKLFF	TGCAGTGCTAGAGGATACAGGGTATTTAACGAAAAACTGTTTTTT
TRBV6-5	.	TRBJ1-2	15	TRBD1	CASGYSTGGNYGYTF	TGTGCCAGCGGTTACTCGACAGGGGGGAACTATGGCTACACCTTC
TRBV28	.	TRBJ2-7	14	.	CASRPEGGWDEQYF	TGTGCCAGCAGGCCCGAGGGCGGTTGGGACGAGCAGTACTTC
TRBV5-1	.	TRBJ1-2	14	.	CASSPAPDNYGYTF	TGCGCCAGCAGCCCCGCACCCGACAATTATGGCTACACCTTC
TRBV20-1	.	TRBJ1-1	14	TRBD1	CSARFQGEDTEAFF	TGCAGTGCTAGGTTCCAGGGGGAGGACACTGAAGCTTTCTTT
TRBV29-1	.	TRBJ1-4	12	TRBD1	CSVVGGGEKLFF	TGCAGCGTTGTAGGGGGCGGTGAAAAACTGTTTTTT
TRBV19	once	TRBJ2-5	19	TRBD2	CASSRGGTSGRALQETQYF	TGTGCCAGTAGTCGCGGCGGGACTAGCGGGAGGGCCCTCCAAGAGACCCAGTACTTC
TRBV12-3/TRBV12-4	few	TRBJ2-1	14	.	CASRHSGPGGEQFF	TGTGCCAGCAGACACTCCGGGCCCGGCGGGGAGCAGTTCTTC
TRBV7-9	.	TRBJ2-7	15	.	CASSLGSQATYEQYF	TGTGCCAGCAGCTTAGGGTCACAGGCTACTTACGAGCAGTACTTC
TRBV24-1	few	TRBJ2-1	18	TRBD1	CATSQTGQVLSSYNEQFF	TGTGCCACCAGCCAGACCGGACAGGTCTTAAGCTCCTACAATGAGCAGTTCTTC
TRBV20-1	.	TRBJ2-7	16	TRBD1	CSARDQRGPGLSEQYF	TGCAGTGCTAGAGATCAGAGGGGGCCGGGGTTAAGTGAGCAGTACTTC
TRBV27	few	TRBJ1-2	13	.	CASSFGADYGYTF	TGTGCCAGCAGTTTCGGGGCCGACTATGGCTACACCTTC
TRBV25-1	.	TRBJ2-5	14	TRBD1	CASTMAGGPETQYF	TGTGCCAGCACTATGGCAGGGGGCCCAGAGACCCAGTACTTC
TRBV21-1	.	TRBJ2-7	17	.	CASSKGPSTGFFYEQYF	TGTGCCAGCAGCAAAGGGCCATCGACAGGGTTTTTCTACGAGCAGTACTTC
TRBV9	.	TRBJ2-5	15	.	CASSVAQDGGETQYF	TGTGCCAGCAGCGTAGCACAGGATGGGGGGGAGACCCAGTACTTC
TRBV11-2	.	TRBJ2-3	15	.	CASSLEVTSTDTQYF	TGTGCCAGCAGCTTAGAGGTCACGAGCACAGATACGCAGTATTTT
TRBV6-6	.	TRBJ2-1	15	TRBD2	CASSYDVAGCNEQFF	TGTGCCAGCAGCTACGACGTAGCGGGCTGCAATGAGCAGTTCTTC
TRBV4-1	.	TRBJ2-7	14	.	CASSQNPTSYEQYF	TGCGCCAGCAGCCAAAATCCTACCTCCTACGAGCAGTACTTC
TRBV5-1	.	TRBJ1-1	13	.	CASSLAGFTEAFF	TGCGCCAGCAGCTTGGCAGGGTTCACTGAAGCTTTCTTT
TRBV7-2	.	TRBJ2-3	16	TRBD1	CASSLDGTGGTDTQYF	TGTGCCAGCAGCTTAGATGGGACAGGGGGCACAGATACGCAGTATTTT
TRBV6-2/TRBV6-3	.	TRBJ2-1	19	TRBD2	CASSTPGLAGPTSYNEQFF	TGTGCCAGCAGCACGCCGGGACTAGCGGGGCCCACCTCCTACAATGAGCAGTTCTTC
TRBV28	.	TRBJ2-3	15	TRBD2	CASTEGLAVTDTQYF	TGTGCCAGCACGGAGGGACTAGCGGTAACAGATACGCAGTATTTT
TRBV28	once	TRBJ2-1	15	TRBD1	CASSFWGQGNNEQFF	TGTGCCAGCAGTTTCTGGGGACAGGGTAACAATGAGCAGTTCTTC
TRBV7-9	.	TRBJ2-2	16	.	CASSLPSGRGTGELFF	TGTGCCAGCAGCTTACCATCTGGGCGGGGAACCGGGGAGCTGTTTTTT
TRBV20-1	few	TRBJ2-1	15	TRBD2	CSPASSREGLDEQFF	TGCAGTCCCGCAAGCTCCCGGGAGGGCCTCGATGAGCAGTTCTTC
TRBV7-3	many	TRBJ2-5	16	.	CASSSGKGPAGETQYF	TGTGCCAGCAGCTCAGGAAAAGGCCCTGCAGGGGAGACCCAGTACTTC
TRBV3-1	.	TRBJ1-1	16	.	CASSQARVRVDTEAFF	TGTGCCAGCAGCCAAGCTAGGGTCAGGGTAGACACTGAAGCTTTCTTT
TRBV29-1	many	TRBJ2-7	12	TRBD1	CSALTGGKEQYF	TGCAGCGCCTTGACAGGGGGCAAAGAGCAGTACTTC
TRBV6-1	.	TRBJ2-3	16	.	CASRDKGQGGTDTQYF	TGTGCCAGCAGGGACAAGGGGCAAGGAGGGACAGATACGCAGTATTTT
TRBV28	.	TRBJ2-4	16	TRBD2	CASSPPSGIAKNIQYF	TGTGCCAGCAGTCCTCCTAGCGGGATTGCCAAAAACATTCAGTACTTC
TRBV20-1	.	TRBJ1-5	17	.	CSASNPGPSRGNQPQHF	TGCAGTGCTAGCAATCCCGGGCCCTCCCGTGGCAATCAGCCCCAGCATTTT
TRBV20-1	few	TRBJ2-1	15	TRBD2	CSAGPGLAGYNEQFF	TGCAGTGCTGGACCGGGACTAGCGGGCTACAATGAGCAGTTCTTC
TRBV2	.	TRBJ2-7	14	TRBD1	CASRDRQGPYEQYF	TGTGCCAGCAGGGATCGACAGGGGCCCTACGAGCAGTACTTC
TRBV5-1	many	TRBJ2-3	14	TRBD2	CASSDTSGIDTQYF	TGCGCCAGCAGCGATACAAGCGGGATTGATACGCAGTATTTT
TRBV5-1	few	TRBJ1-4	13	.	CASSLEGGEKLFF	TGCGCCAGCAGCTTGGAAGGTGGCGAAAAACTGTTTTTT
TRBV25-1	few	TRBJ2-7	15	.	CASSDGGTGVYEQYF	TGTGCCAGCAGTGACGGGGGAACGGGCGTCTACGAGCAGTACTTC
TRBV20-1	.	TRBJ2-3	12	.	CSASEIPDTQYF	TGCAGTGCTAGTGAGATCCCAGATACGCAGTATTTT
TRBV7-7	.	TRBJ2-1	16	TRBD2	CASSRAAGASYNEQFF	TGTGCCAGCAGCCGAGCTGCGGGAGCGTCCTACAATGAGCAGTTCTTC
TRBV18	.	TRBJ2-5	14	.	CASSPPSNQETQYF	TGTGCCAGCTCACCACCGTCTAATCAAGAGACCCAGTACTTC